One sample yielded the 29 T cell receptor beta chains listed below, sequenced in a study of T-cell reconstitution after alpha-beta-depleted transplantation in children. Unique molecular identifiers were incorporated into the prepared TCRbeta library. TCRdb itself ran the PCR reads through MiXCR, one entry per CDR3 protein. This repertoire shows over 200,000 distinct CDR3 sequences, about 9.2% found once; its top ten account for over 5%. Sequenced here: PBMCs from the stem cell graft donor, sampled from the stem cell graft. These receptors were taken from a human donor who donated a stem cell graft to a child with acute lymphoblastic leukemia.

The chain carries TRBV20-1 and TRBJ1-1; the match to TRBD1 covers 7 bases. This CDR3 is built from 14 residues. Looked up from germline, CDR1 is DFQATT and CDR2 is SNEGSKA (reference sequence). V was pared by 6 bases and J by 3 bases, with 10 bases of the junction left unmatched. Written as DNA, the CDR3 is TGCAGTGCCTTTGCCGGGACAGCGTACACTGAAGCTTTCTTT. It specifies CSAFAGTAYTEAFF.

This clonotype was seen a few times. The rearrangement joins TRBV3-1 to TRBJ1-2, with TRBD1 matching 8 bases. Germline V CDR1 and CDR2: LGHDT, YNNKEL (reference sequence). This CDR3 has 15 amino acids. V was clipped by 5 bases and J by 7 bases; unmatched bases: 12. Here the CDR3 DNA reads TGTGCCAGCAGCTTCCGGACAGGGCCAATTACTGGCTACACCTTC. Protein: CASSFRTGPITGYTF.

The CDR3 is CASSYPGLYTEAFF. The CDR3 DNA sequence: TGTGCCAGCAGTTACCCAGGACTTTACACTGAAGCTTTCTTT. The chain recombines TRBV6-5 with TRBJ1-1, with unresolved D. Trimming removed 2 bases at V and 3 bases at J, with 10 bases between. The CDR3 sequence is 14 residues long. Looked up from germline, CDR1 is MNHEY and CDR2 is SVGAGI.

The sample holds many counts of this clonotype. The chain uses TRBV6-6 and TRBJ2-1; D might be TRBD1 (6 bases). V was pared by 6 bases and J by 3 bases, with 6 bases between. The CDR3 consists of 12 residues. Per the germline V gene, CDR1 is MNHNY and CDR2 is SVGAGI (reference sequence). The CDR3 is CASRGGYNEQFF. The DNA of the CDR3 is TGTGCCAGCAGAGGGGGCTACAATGAGCAGTTCTTC.

This clonotype was detected many times. The rearrangement links TRBV6-5 to TRBJ1-6, with 8 bases lining up with TRBD1. V shed 5 bases and J 5 bases; nucleotides not matched to a gene: 14. This CDR3 contains 18 residues. Germline assignment: CDR1 MNHEY and CDR2 SVGAGI. CDR3 region: CASSTTGGGGVNNSPLHF. The CDR3 bases are TGTGCCAGCAGTACCACAGGGGGAGGGGGGGTAAATAATTCACCCCTCCACTTT.

This sequence joins TRBV9 and TRBJ2-7; D remains unclear. Germline V gives CDR1 SGDLS, CDR2 YYNGEE. The V end was cut by 1 base, the J end by 6 bases, with 11 bases between. The CDR3 is 13 residues long. CDR3 coding DNA: TGTGCCAGCAGCGTATACGGGTCAGGCGAGCAGTACTTC. It specifies CASSVYGSGEQYF.

CDR3 coding DNA: TGTGCCAGCAGCTTGGGTGTGGGACTCCAATACAATGAGCAGTTCTTC. Protein sequence: CASSLGVGLQYNEQFF. The chain employs TRBV5-5 and TRBJ2-1; D may be TRBD2 (6 bases). V gave up 0 bases and J gave up 4 bases, with 14 bases separating them. Germline assignment: CDR1 SGHKS and CDR2 YYEKEE (reference sequence). The CDR3 has 16 amino acids.

Ten or more counts support this clonotype. A single base separates this from a much larger clone, so it may be a read error. This chain links TRBV2 with TRBJ1-1; possibly TRBD1 for D (5 bases). CDR1 and CDR2 from the germline V gene are SNHLY and FYNNEI. The length of the CDR3 is 19 residues. The CDR3 region is CTSSTSYPTTGPMNTEAFF. The CDR3, as DNA: TGTACCAGCAGTACCTCATACCCCACAACAGGACCCATGAACACTGAAGCTTTCTTT.

This clonotype was counted only a few times. The chain employs TRBV5-1 and TRBJ1-2, with 7 bases lining up with TRBD1. V shed 2 bases, J shed 6 bases, and the junction held 10 bases outside the gene matches. The germline V gene has CDR1 SGHRS and CDR2 YFSETQ. The CDR3 extends over 15 amino acids. CDR3 residues: CASSFGSTGSDGYTF. CDR3 DNA: TGCGCCAGCAGCTTCGGGTCGACAGGGAGTGATGGCTACACCTTC.

This clonotype came up a few times. V usage is TRBV12-5 and J usage is TRBJ1-4; no definite D call. V lost 9 bases and J 0 bases, leaving 14 bases between the germline ends. Germline-derived CDR1 and CDR2 are LGHNT and FRNRAP. The CDR3 contains 15 residues. The DNA for the CDR3 is TGTGCTAGGTCTAAAGCAGAAACAACTAATGAAAAACTGTTTTTT. It codes for CARSKAETTNEKLFF.

This clonotype came up many times. This rearrangement joins TRBV5-1 to TRBJ1-2, with D possibly being TRBD1 (5 bases). Germline V lookup: CDR1 SGHRS, CDR2 YFSETQ. The CDR3 runs 14 residues. V was pared by 2 bases and J by 2 bases, with 10 bases between. The CDR3 here is CASSLWGVNYGYTF. CDR3 nucleotide sequence: TGCGCCAGCAGCTTATGGGGCGTAAACTATGGCTACACCTTC.

The chain uses TRBV20-1 and TRBJ2-7; tentatively, D is TRBD1 (6 bases). This CDR3 comprises 14 residues. Germline CDR1 reads DFQATT; CDR2 reads SNEGSKA (reference sequence). Trimming removed 3 bases at V and 2 bases at J, with 14 bases between. The CDR3 sequence: CSARSPGATYEQYF. The CDR3 DNA is TGCAGTGCTAGGTCGCCAGGGGCCACCTACGAGCAGTACTTC.

This clonotype was detected many times. The rearrangement uses TRBV27 and TRBJ1-4, with D perhaps TRBD1 (6 bases). Trimming shortened V by 6 bases and J by 4 bases, and 15 bases separated the two germline ends. This CDR3 region has 15 residues. Germline V gene lookup returns CDR1 MNHEY and CDR2 SMNVEV (reference sequence). In DNA form, the CDR3 reads TGTGCCAGCAGCGAGAGACAGGAAGGTAATGAAAAACTGTTTTTT. It encodes CASSERQEGNEKLFF.

This clonotype was counted between two and nine times. The CDR3 DNA reads TGTGCCAGCAGCCCGACGGCAGAAGCTTTCTTT. Translated, it gives CASSPTAEAFF. J is TRBJ1-1 and V is TRBV2; the D is unclear. CDR3 size: 11 residues. With 6 bases removed from V and 8 bases from J, the gap between germline ends came to 10 bases. CDR1 is SNHLY and CDR2 is FYNNEI in the germline V gene. Combining the CDR3 with reference TRBV2 and TRBJ1-1 gives the whole variable domain EPEVTQTPSHQVTQMGQEVILRCVPISNHLYFYWYRQILGQKVEFLVSFYNNEISEKSEIFDDQFSVERPDGSNFTLKIRSTKLEDSAMYFCASSPTAEAFFGQGTRLTVV.

Many counts were recorded for this clonotype. This rearrangement joins TRBV20-1 to TRBJ1-5; maybe TRBD1 (5 bases). Looked up from germline, CDR1 is DFQATT and CDR2 is SNEGSKA (reference sequence). V was cut by 5 bases and J by 0 bases, with 11 bases left in between. The CDR3 sequence is 14 residues long. Here the CDR3 reads CSAGGVSSNQPQHF. The CDR3 nucleotides read TGCAGTGCTGGGGGGGTCTCTAGCAATCAGCCCCAGCATTTT.

This clonotype has a count of ten or more. This chain uses TRBV7-2 with TRBJ2-3; D may be TRBD1 or TRBD2 (6 bases each). The CDR3 covers 14 residues. Trimming cost V 6 bases and J 0 bases, with 10 bases left between them. CDR1 is SGHTA and CDR2 is FQGNSA in the germline V gene. CDR3 protein: CASSRGVSTDTQYF. DNA for the CDR3: TGTGCCAGCAGTAGGGGGGTTAGCACAGATACGCAGTATTTT.

This clonotype was detected ten times or more. This chain uses TRBV5-1 with TRBJ2-2; D ambiguous. CDR1 is SGHRS and CDR2 is YFSETQ in the germline V gene. Trimming cost V 0 bases and J 1 base, with 7 bases left between them. The length of the CDR3 is 15 residues. This chain's CDR3 is CASSLAGENTGELFF. CDR3 sequence (DNA): TGCGCCAGCAGCTTGGCCGGTGAGAACACCGGGGAGCTGTTTTTT.

This clonotype was observed a handful of times. The rearrangement links TRBV25-1 to TRBJ1-3; D unresolved. Trimming left V 3 bases short and J 8 bases short, with 5 bases between. This CDR3 is 11 amino acids long. Germline assignment: CDR1 MGHDK and CDR2 SYGVNS. CDR3 protein: CASSDTYTIYF. CDR3 in DNA: TGTGCCAGCAGTGATACTTACACCATATATTTT.

Details on this clonotype: The junction and the germline gene differ at one end; a read error may be behind it. The rearrangement uses TRBV6-2 or TRBV6-3 and TRBJ2-5, with D tentatively TRBD2 (6 bases). CDR1 is MNHEY and CDR2 is SVGEGT in the germline V gene. The CDR3 runs to 11 residues. The CDR3 nucleotides read TGTGCCAGCAGTCACGGGGACTTTCCGACGTTC. Residues: CASSHGDFPTF.

This clonotype was counted at least ten times. The chain employs TRBV9 and TRBJ2-3, with D perhaps TRBD2 (6 bases). From germline, CDR1 is SGDLS and CDR2 YYNGEE. There are 16 residues in the CDR3. Trimming took 0 bases from V and 6 from J, leaving 17 bases between them. The chain's CDR3 is CASSVGEMAGQDTQYF. CDR3 nucleotides: TGTGCCAGCAGCGTAGGGGAGATGGCGGGGCAGGATACGCAGTATTTT. Based on the CDR3 plus reference TRBV9 and TRBJ2-3, the full variable domain is DSGVTQTPKHLITATGQRVTLRCSPRSGDLSVYWYQQSLDQGLQFLIQYYNGEERAKGNILERFSAQQFPDLHSELNLSSLELGDSALYFCASSVGEMAGQDTQYFGPGTRLTVL.

This clonotype was observed many times. The V call is TRBV6-5, the J call TRBJ2-5, with D perhaps TRBD2 (6 bases). V lost 4 bases to trimming and J lost 5 bases, with 14 bases between them. Germline assignment: CDR1 MNHEY and CDR2 SVGAGI. There are 14 residues in the CDR3. The CDR3 DNA reads as TGTGCCAGCAGTTCCCTAGCGCTTGGGGAGACCCAGTACTTC. This codes for CASSSLALGETQYF.

V and J are TRBV6-1 and TRBJ2-6, with D possibly TRBD2 on 5 matching bases. The CDR3 length is 15 residues. From germline, CDR1 is MNHNS and CDR2 SASEGT. V was pared by 0 bases and J by 3 bases, with 6 bases between. The CDR3 bases are TGTGCCAGCAGTGAAGCAGGGAGTGGGGCCAACGTCCTGACTTTC. Protein: CASSEAGSGANVLTF.

The chain has TRBV12-3 or TRBV12-4 and TRBJ2-7; 10 nucleotides align to TRBD1. V shed 4 bases and J 2 bases; nucleotides not matched to a gene: 5. The CDR3 covers 15 residues. CDR3 sequence: CASSWTGGITYEQYF. As DNA, the CDR3 is TGTGCCAGCAGTTGGACAGGGGGGATTACCTACGAGCAGTACTTC.

This clonotype was counted ten times or more. This sequence joins TRBV5-5 and TRBJ2-5; 11 bases are a match to TRBD2. With 4 bases clipped from V and 2 bases from J, the junction kept 4 bases outside the gene matches. Germline-derived CDR1 and CDR2 are SGHKS and YYEKEE (reference sequence). CDR3 size: 15 residues. CDR3 in DNA: TGTGCCAGCAGCGGACTAGCGGGCACGCAAGAGACCCAGTACTTC. This gives the protein CASSGLAGTQETQYF.

This clonotype was counted only a few times. The chain employs TRBV3-1 and TRBJ2-3; D remains unclear. CDR1 is LGHDT, CDR2 YNNKEL, per germline (reference sequence). This CDR3 contains 13 residues. Trimming took off 6 bases at V and 2 bases at J, with 9 bases between the two ends. The CDR3 spells CASSRRDTDTQYF. The CDR3, as DNA: TGTGCCAGCAGTAGGCGTGACACAGATACGCAGTATTTT.

A few counts support this clonotype. The genes are TRBV12-3 or TRBV12-4 and TRBJ1-2; 9 bases agree with TRBD1. V shed 3 bases and J 0 bases; nucleotides not matched to a gene: 5. This CDR3 is 16 amino acids long. As DNA, the CDR3 is TGTGCCAGCAGTTTCCGACAGGGGGGTTCTAACTATGGCTACACCTTC. Protein product: CASSFRQGGSNYGYTF.

This clonotype was seen a few times. V usage is TRBV27 and J usage is TRBJ1-5; D not resolved. The CDR3 loop spans 13 amino acids. CDR1 and CDR2 from the germline V gene are MNHEY and SMNVEV (reference sequence). The V end was cut by 5 bases, the J end by 6 bases, with 11 bases between. CDR3 in DNA: TGTGCCAGCAGTGCCAACGTCCGTCAGCCCCAGCATTTT. This codes for CASSANVRQPQHF.

This clonotype showed up many times. V usage is TRBV9 and J usage is TRBJ2-7; 7 bases line up with TRBD2. The CDR3 has 18 residues. V was clipped by 0 bases and J by 3 bases; unmatched bases: 15. CDR1 is SGDLS and CDR2 is YYNGEE in the germline V gene. This CDR3 reads CASSVGVGGTASLYEQYF. CDR3 bases: TGTGCCAGCAGCGTAGGAGTGGGGGGGACCGCTTCTCTCTACGAGCAGTACTTC.

This chain connects TRBV30 to TRBJ2-4, with a tentative D call TRBD2 (7 bases). Per germline, CDR1 GTSNPN and CDR2 SVGIG (reference sequence). The CDR3 spans 15 residues. With 4 bases removed from V and 2 bases from J, the gap between germline ends came to 15 bases. The CDR3 bases are TGTGCCTGGAAGAACGGGGGGACATCCAAAAACATTCAGTACTTC. Protein: CAWKNGGTSKNIQYF.